This TCR beta chain was sequenced for a study of STAT5B mutations in CD4+ large granular lymphocyte leukemia. The data were produced by immunoSEQ multiplex PCR, yet TCRdb's version contains in-frame clones alone and is incomplete. The sample holds around 4,600 clones, just under 80% seen once. CDR3 length equals 15 residues. Trimming at V came to 3 bases and at J to 5 bases, leaving 9 bases not matched to a gene. CDR1 and CDR2 from the germline V gene are SNHLY and FYNNEI. The source material was PBMCs. The TCR was taken from a man in his 70s with CD4+ T-cell large granular lymphocyte leukemia. The genes are TRBV2 and TRBJ1-1, with TRBD1 matching 7 bases. The CDR3 nucleotides read TGTGCCAGCAGTGATCTTAGGGGGCCGGGGACTGAAGCTTTCTTT. Its translation: CASSDLRGPGTEAFF.